This T cell receptor (beta chain) was found in a study of blood T cell repertoires in COVID-19. This clone was picked up one time. This CDR3 contains 15 residues. The V gene end was trimmed by 4 bases and the J gene end by 5 bases; junction bases not matched to a gene: 7. In germline, CDR1 is SGHDN, CDR2 FVKESK. In the authors' workflow: The authors estimated nucleated cell counts from reference gene primer amplification. The data were produced by immunoSEQ multiplex PCR, yet TCRdb's version contains in-frame clones alone and is incomplete. That table supplies the V and J calls and clone size; D and trimming were determined from the DNA. The sample includes 140,000 to 150,000 clones, about 83% seen only once; the top ten take about 5.8%.

The V call is TRBV14, the J call TRBJ2-2, with 7 bases identical to TRBD2. The specimen was PBMCs or T cells enriched from blood (not recorded which). This TCR was recovered from a woman aged 45-60 years who had been exposed to COVID-19. The CDR3: CASSRAVGGTGELFF. The DNA for the CDR3 is TGTGCCAGCAGCCGCGCTGTGGGGGGGACCGGGGAGCTGTTTTTT.